The clone carrying this TCR beta chain was detected a few times. What it binds is not known. TCRdb re-derived calls from the RT-PCR reads in MiXCR, one entry per CDR3 protein. This table has about 170,000 distinct CDR3 sequences, approximately 12% appearing once. This sample stems from a study of response to subunit inactivated influenza vaccine. The germline V gene encodes CDR1 SGHAT and CDR2 FQDESV (reference sequence). V lost 6 bases and J lost 4; bases outside the gene matches: 27. The CDR3 has 21 amino acids. Study results and caveats: Each seasonal influenza vaccination recruits few new T cells, the authors suggested.

These data were also filed under a second study, of T cells expressing NK-cell markers. That work contributes: TCR beta cDNA was generated via 5'RACE template switching incorporating UMIs. Restriction of the sorted population to alpha-beta TCR T cells was achieved in several experiments with an anti-gamma-delta TCR antibody.

The genes are TRBV11-1 and TRBJ2-1; TRBD2 matches 7 bases. The input for sequencing was CD8+ T cells sorted from PBMCs, taken roughly 12 days after vaccination. This sequence was found in a man in his fifties who received an inactivated influenza vaccine. CDR3 DNA: TGTGCCAGCAGGGGTCCTAGTTTCGGGTTTGGAGTAGCGGGCAAATACAATGAGCAGTTCTTC. It codes for CASRGPSFGFGVAGKYNEQFF.